The rows below give T cell receptor beta chains drawn from one sample of a study of T cell repertoires in cytomegalovirus infection. TCRdb passed the reads through MiXCR, listing each CDR3 protein once. The repertoire holds fewer than 550,000 distinct CDR3 sequences, with around 11% as singletons. Material: PBMCs. All receptors derive from a human donor in good health (CMV status not recorded). Some clones in this sample may be carry-over from other donors' samples. Both conserved end residues are part of each CDR3. D genes are given only for firm matches. A clone size is listed for some rows: how often the clone was seen (once, few, many), or a class if it is expanded.

CDR3aa,CDR3nt,v_gene,d_gene,abundance,j_gene
CASSNRRGETQYF,TGTGCCAGCAGCAACCGACGAGGAGAGACCCAGTACTTC,TRBV11-1,-,many,TRBJ2-5
CASSPLEGSSGNTMYF,TGTGCCAGCAGCCCCCTGGAGGGATCCTCTGGAAACACCATGTATTTT,TRBV7-9,-,-,TRBJ1-3
CASSWQGASNQPQHF,TGTGCCAGTAGTTGGCAGGGGGCTAGCAATCAGCCCCAGCATTTT,TRBV19,TRBD1,many,TRBJ1-5
CASSPDRANQPQHF,TGCGCCAGCAGCCCCGACAGGGCTAATCAGCCCCAGCATTTT,TRBV4-1,TRBD1,many,TRBJ1-5
CASSQDWPISTDTQYF,TGTGCCAGCAGCCAAGATTGGCCAATAAGCACAGATACGCAGTATTTT,TRBV4-2,-,many,TRBJ2-3
CASSFGRRTYEQYF,TGTGCCAGCAGCTTCGGACGGAGGACATACGAGCAGTACTTC,TRBV7-9,-,many,TRBJ2-7
CSARDINSYLYEQYF,TGCAGTGCTAGAGACATAAACAGCTACCTTTACGAGCAGTACTTC,TRBV20-1,-,few,TRBJ2-7
CASSKDRAGGAETQYF,TGCGCCAGCAGCAAAGATCGGGCAGGGGGCGCGGAGACCCAGTACTTC,TRBV5-1,TRBD1,few,TRBJ2-5
CASSYRRGTGQPQHF,TGTGCCAGCAGCTATCGGAGAGGGACGGGTCAGCCCCAGCATTTT,TRBV7-8,-,many,TRBJ1-5
CASSLDRWGIANTGELFF,TGTGCCAGCAGCTTAGATCGATGGGGTATCGCGAACACCGGGGAGCTGTTTTTT,TRBV11-3,-,-,TRBJ2-2
CSARDKASTDTQYF,TGCAGTGCTAGAGATAAGGCATCCACAGATACGCAGTATTTT,TRBV20-1,-,-,TRBJ2-3
CASSFTGGSSYNEQFF,TGCGCCAGCAGCTTTACGGGAGGGAGCTCCTACAATGAGCAGTTCTTC,TRBV5-1,TRBD2,-,TRBJ2-1
CASSLTGHPYNEQFF,TGTGCCAGCAGTCTGACGGGACACCCCTACAATGAGCAGTTCTTC,TRBV6-2/TRBV6-3,-,few,TRBJ2-1
CASTSGPDNYNEQFF,TGTGCCAGCACCTCGGGACCAGACAATTACAATGAGCAGTTCTTC,TRBV12-3/TRBV12-4,-,many,TRBJ2-1
CARGSLPGDSYEQYF,TGTGCGAGGGGTTCGCTCCCCGGGGACTCCTACGAGCAGTACTTC,TRBV12-5,-,once,TRBJ2-7
CASSLALGAVTDTQYF,TGTGCCAGCAGTCTAGCCCTAGGGGCGGTCACAGATACGCAGTATTTT,TRBV12-3/TRBV12-4,-,many,TRBJ2-3
CASSQGQVNTEAFF,TGTGCCAGCAGCCAGGGGCAGGTGAACACTGAAGCTTTCTTT,TRBV3-1,-,few,TRBJ1-1
CASPSGGGLRDTQYF,TGTGCCAGTCCTAGCGGGGGGGGCCTAAGAGATACGCAGTATTTT,TRBV19,TRBD2,once,TRBJ2-3
CASSPGGANVLTF,TGTGCCAGCAGCCCCGGGGGGGCCAACGTCCTGACTTTC,TRBV9,-,many,TRBJ2-6
CATADFQPYEQYF,TGTGCCACCGCGGATTTTCAACCCTACGAGCAGTACTTC,TRBV6-1,-,many,TRBJ2-7
CSALQGEATEAFF,TGCAGTGCTCTGCAGGGGGAGGCCACTGAAGCTTTCTTT,TRBV20-1,TRBD1,many,TRBJ1-1
CAISESGGGFREKLFF,TGTGCCATCAGTGAGTCAGGAGGGGGATTTAGGGAAAAACTGTTTTTT,TRBV10-3,-,-,TRBJ1-4
CASVTLQGAGAEAFF,TGTGCCAGCGTAACCCTTCAGGGGGCCGGCGCTGAAGCTTTCTTT,TRBV19,TRBD1,-,TRBJ1-1
CASSLPLTDTQYF,TGTGCCAGCAGCTTGCCTCTAACAGATACGCAGTATTTT,TRBV5-4,-,many,TRBJ2-3
CASSRAQGRVDEQYF,TGTGCCAGCAGCCGAGCGCAGGGAAGAGTTGACGAGCAGTACTTC,TRBV14,-,-,TRBJ2-7
CASSRTSGRTDTQYF,TGTGCCAGCTCCCGGACTAGCGGGAGGACAGATACGCAGTATTTT,TRBV19,TRBD2,many,TRBJ2-3
CASSPGTTDEQYF,TGTGCCAGCAGCCCCGGGACTACGGACGAGCAGTACTTC,TRBV7-9,TRBD2,-,TRBJ2-7
CASSQPGHIYNEQFF,TGCGCCAGCAGTCAACCGGGACATATTTACAATGAGCAGTTCTTC,TRBV23-1,-,many,TRBJ2-1
CASSFSGRVGTGELFF,TGTGCCAGCAGCTTTAGCGGGAGGGTAGGCACCGGGGAGCTGTTTTTT,TRBV7-3,TRBD2,many,TRBJ2-2
CASSVAGRADYGYTF,TGTGCCAGCAGCGTAGCTGGCAGGGCGGACTATGGCTACACCTTC,TRBV9,-,-,TRBJ1-2
CASSTHLLIAGGPYEQYF,TGTGCCAGTAGTACCCACCTTTTGATAGCGGGAGGGCCTTACGAGCAGTACTTC,TRBV19,TRBD2,many,TRBJ2-7
CASSPSSGGKTGELFF,TGTGCCAGCAGCCCGTCTAGCGGGGGGAAAACCGGGGAGCTGTTTTTT,TRBV3-1,TRBD2,many,TRBJ2-2
CATFVGGRMAYEQYF,TGTGCCACCTTTGTGGGCGGGAGGATGGCCTACGAGCAGTACTTC,TRBV28,TRBD2,many,TRBJ2-7
CASSFATGTYGYTF,TGTGCCAGCAGTTTCGCAACGGGGACCTATGGCTACACCTTC,TRBV6-5,-,many,TRBJ1-2
CASSATGWGYNEQFF,TGTGCCAGCAGCGCGACAGGGTGGGGCTACAATGAGCAGTTCTTC,TRBV9,TRBD1,-,TRBJ2-1
CASSPGPLSGYTF,TGTGCCAGTAGTCCCGGCCCTCTCTCTGGCTACACCTTC,TRBV19,-,few,TRBJ1-2
CASSQDRSADSYEQYF,TGCGCCAGCAGTCAAGACAGGTCGGCCGATTCCTACGAGCAGTACTTC,TRBV23-1,-,few,TRBJ2-7
CAISVSSETREQYF,TGTGCCATCAGTGTCTCTAGCGAGACCCGCGAGCAGTACTTC,TRBV10-3,-,many,TRBJ2-7
CASSYGPQGFYGYTF,TGTGCCAGCAGCTACGGACCACAGGGCTTCTATGGCTACACCTTC,TRBV11-1,-,many,TRBJ1-2
CASSLTATSDSYEQYF,TGTGCCAGCAGCTTAACTGCCACTAGCGACTCCTACGAGCAGTACTTC,TRBV7-3,TRBD2,many,TRBJ2-7
CASRGGSGRDEQFF,TGTGCCAGCAGGGGGGGGAGCGGGAGAGATGAGCAGTTCTTC,TRBV7-9,TRBD2,many,TRBJ2-1
CASSLAGSSQTGGNQPQHF,TGTGCCAGCAGCTTAGCCGGATCGAGTCAGACAGGGGGCAATCAGCCCCAGCATTTT,TRBV11-3,TRBD1,many,TRBJ1-5
CASRQDHSGANVLTF,TGTGCCAGTAGACAGGATCACTCTGGGGCCAACGTCCTGACTTTC,TRBV19,-,many,TRBJ2-6
CASSLGQGALDTEAFF,TGTGCCAGCAGCCTCGGACAGGGGGCCCTAGACACTGAAGCTTTCTTT,TRBV5-4,TRBD1,many,TRBJ1-1
CASSLPGGHTEAFF,TGTGCCAGCAGCTTACCAGGGGGCCACACTGAAGCTTTCTTT,TRBV11-1,TRBD1,many,TRBJ1-1
CASSLQKSQGNEQFF,TGTGCCAGCAGTTTACAGAAATCACAGGGGAATGAGCAGTTCTTC,TRBV28,TRBD1,-,TRBJ2-1
CASSLTIEQFF,TGTGCCAGCAGCTTGACGATCGAGCAGTTCTTC,TRBV5-8,-,many,TRBJ2-1